This TCR beta chain was identified in a study of a mutant IDH1 vaccine in newly diagnosed glioma. Turning to the study itself: Treated patients had a mean age of 40.4 years and an approximately 60% male, roughly 40% female split. Receipt of radiotherapy, temozolomide, or both preceded the study, and most received both.

The CDR3 sequence is 18 residues long. Germline CDR1 and CDR2: SGHTA and FQGTGA. The ends lost 2 bases at V and 7 bases at J; junction bases unmatched: 14. Time point: baseline, week 1 (first vaccination visit). The sample's treatment: pre-vaccination baseline after standard-of-care therapy. TCRdb keeps only in-frame clones here, not all; method: immunoSEQ multiplex PCR. The table shows 90,000 to 100,000 clones, with roughly 90% occurring only once. The rearrangement joins TRBV7-3 to TRBJ2-2; 9 bases agree with TRBD2. Sequences were derived from PBMCs, sampled from a glioma patient treated with radiotherapy, temozolomide or both. This TCR came from a woman aged 50 to 60 with glioma. The CDR3 spells CASSLRDSLAGDGGELFF. The CDR3 DNA follows: TGTGCCAGCAGCTTACGCGACTCTTTAGCGGGAGATGGCGGGGAGCTGTTTTTT.